This TCR beta chain appears in the sequencing data of a study of blood T cells in healthy people across ages. There are 16 residues in the CDR3. V lost 4 bases and J lost 2, with 19 bases in between. Germline V CDR1 and CDR2: SGHRS, YFSETQ. PCR was performed a second time for about 7 to 11 cycles using a sample-barcoded 5' primer and a J-beta primer mix. One entry per CDR3 protein results from TCRdb running MiXCR on the 5' RACE reads. There are a few hundred thousand distinct CDR3 sequences in the sample; approximately 47% occur only once, and around 50% lies in the top ten. This clonotype was seen a single time.

This clonotype was sampled from a man in his fifties or sixties in good health. The sequenced sample consisted of blood. The chain links TRBV5-1 to TRBJ2-7; maybe TRBD1 (5 bases). The CDR3 spells CASSRLSTVGTYEQYF. Written as DNA, the CDR3 is TGCGCCAGCAGCCGGTTATCGACAGTTGGGACCTACGAGCAGTACTTC.